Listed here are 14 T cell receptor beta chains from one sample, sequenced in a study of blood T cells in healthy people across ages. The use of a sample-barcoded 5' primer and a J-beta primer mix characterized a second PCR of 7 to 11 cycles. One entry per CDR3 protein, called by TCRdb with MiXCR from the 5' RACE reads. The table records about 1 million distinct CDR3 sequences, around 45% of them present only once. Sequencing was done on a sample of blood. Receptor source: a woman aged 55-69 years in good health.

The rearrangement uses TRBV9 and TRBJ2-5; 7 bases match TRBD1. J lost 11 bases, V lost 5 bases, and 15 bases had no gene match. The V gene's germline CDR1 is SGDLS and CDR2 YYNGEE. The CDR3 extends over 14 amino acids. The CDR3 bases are TGTGCCAGCAGGAAGACAGGGACCTACAATGAGCAGTACTTC. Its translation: CASRKTGTYNEQYF.

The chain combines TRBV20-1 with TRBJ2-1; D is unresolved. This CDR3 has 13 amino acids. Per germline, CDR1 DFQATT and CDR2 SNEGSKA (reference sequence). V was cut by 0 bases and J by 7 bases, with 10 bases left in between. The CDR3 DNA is TGCAGTGCTAGAGATACCCGAAGGAATGAGCAGTTCTTC. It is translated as CSARDTRRNEQFF.

CDR3 coding DNA: TGTGCCAGCAGCCCTGGTTTGTCAGGGAGCTCCTACAATGAGCAGTTCTTC. Translation: CASSPGLSGSSYNEQFF. The V call is TRBV5-6, the J call TRBJ2-1; D possibly uses TRBD1 or TRBD2 (5 bases each). The CDR3 covers 17 residues. V lost 4 bases, J lost 0 bases, and 17 bases lay in between. Germline CDR1 is SGHDT and CDR2 is YYEEEE.

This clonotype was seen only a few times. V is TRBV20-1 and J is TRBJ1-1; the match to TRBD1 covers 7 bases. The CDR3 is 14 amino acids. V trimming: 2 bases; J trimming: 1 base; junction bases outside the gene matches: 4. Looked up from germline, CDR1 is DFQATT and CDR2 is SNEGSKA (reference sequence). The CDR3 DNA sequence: TGCAGTGCTAGAATCCAGGGGGGGAACACTGAAGCTTTCTTT. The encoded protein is CSARIQGGNTEAFF.

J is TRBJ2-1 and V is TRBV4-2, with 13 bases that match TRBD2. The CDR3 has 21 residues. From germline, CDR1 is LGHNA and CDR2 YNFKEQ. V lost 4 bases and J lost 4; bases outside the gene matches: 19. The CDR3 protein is CASSLEILAGGPLRTYNEQFF. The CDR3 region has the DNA TGTGCCAGCAGCCTTGAAATACTAGCGGGAGGGCCCCTTCGTACTTACAATGAGCAGTTCTTC.

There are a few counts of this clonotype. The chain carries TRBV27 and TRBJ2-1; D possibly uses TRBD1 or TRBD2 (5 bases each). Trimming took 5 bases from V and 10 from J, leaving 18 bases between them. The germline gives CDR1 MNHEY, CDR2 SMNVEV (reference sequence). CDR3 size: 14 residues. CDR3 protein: CASSPWGSEGEQFF. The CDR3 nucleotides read TGTGCCAGCAGTCCGTGGGGTAGCGAGGGGGAGCAGTTCTTC.

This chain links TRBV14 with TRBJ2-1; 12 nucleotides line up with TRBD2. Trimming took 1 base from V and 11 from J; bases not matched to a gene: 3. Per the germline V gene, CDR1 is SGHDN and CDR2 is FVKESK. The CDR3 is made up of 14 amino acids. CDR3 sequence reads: CASSQGLAGAKQFF. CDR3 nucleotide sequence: TGTGCCAGCAGCCAAGGACTAGCGGGAGCCAAGCAGTTCTTC.

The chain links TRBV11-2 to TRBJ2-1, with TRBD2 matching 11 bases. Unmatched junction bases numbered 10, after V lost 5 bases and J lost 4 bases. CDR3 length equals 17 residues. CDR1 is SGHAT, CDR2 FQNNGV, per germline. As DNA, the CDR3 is TGTGCCAGCAGCGCCGGTTTTAGCGGGAGGGCGTACAATGAGCAGTTCTTC. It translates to CASSAGFSGRAYNEQFF. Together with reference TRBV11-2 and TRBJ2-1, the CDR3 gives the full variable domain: EAGVAQSPRYKIIEKRQSVAFWCNPISGHATLYWYQQILGQGPKLLIQFQNNGVVDDSQLPKDRFSAERLKGVDSTLKIQPAKLEDSAVYLCASSAGFSGRAYNEQFFGPGTRLTVL.

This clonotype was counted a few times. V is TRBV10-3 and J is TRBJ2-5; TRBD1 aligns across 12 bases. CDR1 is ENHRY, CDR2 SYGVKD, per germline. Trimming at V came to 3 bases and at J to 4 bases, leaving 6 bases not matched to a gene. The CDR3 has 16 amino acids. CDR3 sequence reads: CAISEPGQGAIETQYF. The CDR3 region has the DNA TGTGCCATCAGTGAACCGGGACAGGGGGCTATAGAGACCCAGTACTTC.

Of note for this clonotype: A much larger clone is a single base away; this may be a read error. This CDR3 is CVSRIRAGGSYEQYF. CDR3 DNA: TGTGTCAGCAGAATTAGGGCGGGAGGATCCTACGAGCAGTACTTC. The genes are TRBV7-2 and TRBJ2-7; 8 bases are a match to TRBD2. CDR1 is SGHTA, CDR2 FQGNSA, per germline. This CDR3 is built from 15 residues.

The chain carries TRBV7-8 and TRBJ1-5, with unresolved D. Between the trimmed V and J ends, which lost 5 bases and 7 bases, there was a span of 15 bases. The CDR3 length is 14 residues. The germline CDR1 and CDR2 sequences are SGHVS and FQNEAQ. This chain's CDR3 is CASSLNSLGQPQHF. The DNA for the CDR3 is TGTGCCAGCAGCCTAAACTCACTAGGCCAGCCCCAGCATTTT.

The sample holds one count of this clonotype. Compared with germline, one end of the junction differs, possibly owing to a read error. The CDR3 DNA sequence: TGTGCTAGCAGGGGCTTCTTCTACGAGCAGTACTTC. Its translation: CASRGFFYEQYF. The gene calls are TRBV27 and TRBJ2-7; maybe TRBD1 (6 bases). This CDR3 contains 12 residues. Looked up from germline, CDR1 is MNHEY and CDR2 is SMNVEV (reference sequence).

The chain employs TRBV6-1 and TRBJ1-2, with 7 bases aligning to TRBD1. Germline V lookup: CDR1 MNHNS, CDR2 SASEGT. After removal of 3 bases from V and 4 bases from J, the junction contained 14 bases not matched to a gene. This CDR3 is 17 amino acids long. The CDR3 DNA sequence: TGTGCCAGCAGTGACGAGGACAGGATTGTCATCAGCTATGGCTACACCTTC. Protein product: CASSDEDRIVISYGYTF.

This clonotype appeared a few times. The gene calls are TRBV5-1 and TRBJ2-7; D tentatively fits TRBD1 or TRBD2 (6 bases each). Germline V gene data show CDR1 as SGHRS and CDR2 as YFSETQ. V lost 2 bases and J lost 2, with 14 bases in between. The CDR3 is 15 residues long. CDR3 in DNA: TGCGCCAGCAGCTTCCGGGGGCTCCCCACCTACGAGCAGTACTTC. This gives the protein CASSFRGLPTYEQYF.